Listed below are T cell receptor beta chains from one sample, sequenced in a study of T cell repertoires in cytomegalovirus infection. TCRdb passed the reads through MiXCR, listing each CDR3 protein once. The top ten clones hold 7% to 9% of a sample with hundreds of thousands of distinct CDR3 sequences, 20% to 25% of them seen once. Sequenced sample: CD8+ T cells from PBMCs. Receptors originate from a human donor in good health (CMV status not recorded). Some clones in this sample may be carry-over from other donors' samples. CDR3s include the opening cysteine and the closing phenylalanine or tryptophan. Fields, in order: V gene, clone size, J gene, D gene, CDR3 DNA, CDR3 protein. D genes are given only for firm matches. Where a row states a size, it is once, few, many or the class of an expanded clone; other rows omit it.

>TRBV12-5|NA|TRBJ1-1|NA
TGTGCTAGTGGTTTCTACCCCGTGGAGGGAGGGTTTAGCACTGAAGCTTTCTTT
CASGFYPVEGGFSTEAFF
>TRBV19|few|TRBJ2-3|NA
TGTGCCAGCCAGGCCGCCGCGTGGGATACGCAGTATTTT
CASQAAAWDTQYF
>TRBV20-1|NA|TRBJ1-5|NA
TGCAGTGCTAGAGATCTATTTTGGGGACCTAGAAGCAATCAGCCCCAGCATTTT
CSARDLFWGPRSNQPQHF
>TRBV29-1|NA|TRBJ2-1|NA
TGCAGCGTTGAGGACACTTACAATGAGCAGTTCTTC
CSVEDTYNEQFF
>TRBV28|many|TRBJ1-1|NA
TGTGCCAGCAGTCCCACGCTGGGACGAACTGAAGCTTTCTTT
CASSPTLGRTEAFF
>TRBV20-1|NA|TRBJ2-5|NA
TGCAGTGCTCGGGGGTCTTTTCAAGAGACCCAGTACTTC
CSARGSFQETQYF
>TRBV7-2|many|TRBJ1-3|NA
TGTGCCAGCAGCCCGGGTCGGGGCTCTGGAAACACCATATATTTT
CASSPGRGSGNTIYF
>TRBV20-1|NA|TRBJ2-1|TRBD2
TGCAGTGCTAGAGAAGTTACTAGCGGGGGGGCCTTCAATGAGCAGTTCTTC
CSAREVTSGGAFNEQFF
>TRBV18|few|TRBJ1-1|NA
TGTGCCAGCTCACCGCCGGAGGGGATCGGCACTGAAGCTTTCTTT
CASSPPEGIGTEAFF
>TRBV28|many|TRBJ2-1|TRBD2
TGTGCCAGCAGACAGGGACTAGCAATCCACAATGAGCAGTTCTTC
CASRQGLAIHNEQFF